A single sample is the source of the 27 T cell receptor beta chains below, sequenced in a study of post-analysis software for immune sequencing data. Study-level results: TRBV5-6, TRBV5-1 and TRBV20-1 were among five TRBV segments more frequent in patients than controls.

Antigen specificity for these receptors is unknown. Unique molecular identifiers tagged the TCR beta cDNA libraries. TCRdb recomputed calls from the PCR reads with MiXCR, one row per CDR3 protein. The profile covers hundreds of thousands of distinct CDR3 sequences, with 59% appearing a single time and 11% taken by the ten largest. Source material: blood. The receptors stem from a girl aged 2 to 10 with multiple sclerosis.

In this sample, this clonotype turned up a few times. The V call is TRBV20-1, the J call TRBJ2-3; TRBD1 agrees at 10 bases. The J segment lost 6 bases and the V segment lost 3 bases, leaving 6 bases of the junction unmatched. This CDR3 region has 14 residues. CDR1 and CDR2 from the germline V gene are DFQATT and SNEGSKA (reference sequence). In DNA form, the CDR3 reads TGCAGTGCTAGGTGGACAGGGGGGTCGGATACGCAGTATTTT. It yields the protein CSARWTGGSDTQYF.

The rearrangement links TRBV20-1 to TRBJ1-1, with 7 bases identical to TRBD1. After removal of 8 bases from V and 0 bases from J, the junction contained 6 bases not matched to a gene. The germline CDR1 and CDR2 sequences are DFQATT and SNEGSKA (reference sequence). The CDR3 spans 13 residues. CDR3 in DNA: TGCAGTCCCAGGGGGTCAATGAACACTGAAGCTTTCTTT. Its protein product is CSPRGSMNTEAFF.

The chain employs TRBV10-3 and TRBJ1-1; possible D gene TRBD1, 6 bases. The germline gives CDR1 ENHRY, CDR2 SYGVKD. V was clipped by 6 bases and J by 0 bases, with 14 bases between them. CDR3 length: 15 amino acids. The CDR3 region is CAIRPGQTMNTEAFF. CDR3 nucleotide sequence: TGTGCCATCAGACCGGGACAAACTATGAACACTGAAGCTTTCTTT.

This clonotype was seen only a few times. This chain links TRBV11-3 with TRBJ2-5; the match to TRBD2 covers 12 bases. Germline CDR1 is SGHNT and CDR2 is YENEEA. V lost 0 bases and J lost 5; bases outside the gene matches: 4. CDR3 length equals 16 residues. Here the CDR3 reads CASSLDPSGGDETQYF. CDR3 DNA sequence: TGTGCCAGCAGCTTAGACCCTAGCGGGGGGGACGAGACCCAGTACTTC. The full variable domain, rest sourced from reference TRBV11-3 and TRBJ2-5, is EAGVVQSPRYKIIEKKQPVAFWCNPISGHNTLYWYLQNLGQGPELLIRYENEEAVDDSQLPKDRFSAERLKGVDSTLKIQPAELGDSAVYLCASSLDPSGGDETQYFGPGTRLLVL.

This clonotype was recorded a few times. The chain joins TRBV6-5 to TRBJ1-2; D ambiguous. This CDR3 has 13 amino acids. The germline CDR1 and CDR2 sequences are MNHEY and SVGAGI. Trimming stripped 7 bases from V and 7 bases from J, with 16 bases between. CDR3 amino acids: CASTGSGAAGYTF. DNA for the CDR3: TGTGCCAGCACCGGATCCGGTGCGGCTGGCTACACCTTC.

The CDR3 bases are TGTGCCAGCAGTTCCAGGGTCAGCTATGGCTACACCTTC. It translates to CASSSRVSYGYTF. The rearrangement links TRBV6-6 to TRBJ1-2, with D perhaps TRBD1 (5 bases). The V gene's germline CDR1 is MNHNY and CDR2 SVGAGI (reference sequence). This CDR3 comprises 13 residues. Trimming pared 4 bases from V and 4 bases from J, leaving 10 bases between.

The chain uses TRBV4-1 and TRBJ2-1; 8 positions match TRBD2. The CDR3 is made up of 17 amino acids. Germline assignment: CDR1 MGHRA and CDR2 YSYEKL. V lost 0 bases and J lost 4; bases outside the gene matches: 8. The DNA of the CDR3 is TGCGCCAGCAGCCAAGAAGATCCAGCGGGAGAGTACAATGAGCAGTTCTTC. Protein product: CASSQEDPAGEYNEQFF.

The chain couples TRBV27 to TRBJ2-6; D is possibly TRBD1 or TRBD2 (5 bases each). V lost 10 bases to trimming and J lost 2 bases, with 12 bases between them. Germline V gives CDR1 MNHEY, CDR2 SMNVEV (reference sequence). This CDR3 spans 14 amino acids. CDR3 sequence: CATRQGPGANVLTF. CDR3 sequence (DNA): TGTGCCACGCGGCAGGGACCTGGGGCCAACGTCCTGACTTTC. Based on the CDR3 plus reference TRBV27 and TRBJ2-6, the full variable domain is EAQVTQNPRYLITVTGKKLTVTCSQNMNHEYMSWYRQDPGLGLRQIYYSMNVEVTDKGDVPEGYKVSRKEKRNFPLILESPSPNQTSLYFCATRQGPGANVLTFGAGSRLTVL.

This clonotype was seen a few times. V gene TRBV20-1 combines with J gene TRBJ2-3; the match to TRBD2 covers 12 bases. Germline loops: CDR1 DFQATT, CDR2 SNEGSKA (reference sequence). After removal of 1 base from V and 0 bases from J, the junction contained 5 bases not matched to a gene. The CDR3 loop spans 17 amino acids. CDR3 amino acids: CSARGLAGVISTDTQYF. The CDR3 DNA follows: TGCAGTGCTAGAGGACTAGCGGGGGTCATCAGCACAGATACGCAGTATTTT.

The chain carries TRBV7-9 and TRBJ2-7; possibly TRBD1 or TRBD2 for D (7 bases each). This CDR3 spans 15 amino acids. The V end lost 4 bases, the J end lost 5 bases, and 18 bases lay between the germline ends. Germline V lookup: CDR1 SEHNR, CDR2 FQNEAQ (reference sequence). The CDR3 loop reads CASSSLTGRAHEQYF. The CDR3 region has the DNA TGTGCCAGCAGCTCCTTGACAGGGAGGGCCCACGAGCAGTACTTC.

This clonotype was counted a few times. V gene TRBV5-1 combines with J gene TRBJ1-2, with TRBD1 identical over 8 bases. V was pared by 5 bases and J by 11 bases, with 5 bases of the junction left unmatched. The CDR3 runs to 11 residues. CDR1 and CDR2 (germline): SGHRS, YFSETQ. The CDR3 here is CASRQGGRYTF. The CDR3 nucleotides read TGCGCCAGCAGACAGGGGGGCAGATACACCTTC. Supplemented by reference TRBV5-1 and TRBJ1-2, the full variable domain reads KAGVTQTPRYLIKTRGQQVTLSCSPISGHRSVSWYQQTPGQGLQFLFEYFSETQRNKGNFPGRFSGRQFSNSRSEMNVSTLELGDSALYLCASRQGGRYTFGSGTRLTVV.

The chain is built from TRBV12-3 or TRBV12-4 and TRBJ1-2, with 9 positions matching TRBD1. The CDR3 loop spans 14 amino acids. The J segment lost 9 bases and the V segment lost 2 bases, leaving 7 bases of the junction unmatched. The CDR3 is CASSLTGQGVRYTF. For the CDR3, the DNA is TGTGCCAGCAGTTTAACGGGACAGGGTGTTCGCTACACCTTC.

Concerning this clonotype: The junction shows a germline mismatch at one end, possibly a read error. V is TRBV11-2 and J is TRBJ2-1; 10 nucleotides align to TRBD2. Germline assignment: CDR1 SGHAT and CDR2 FQNNGV. The CDR3 covers 20 residues. The CDR3 coding sequence is TGTGCCCGCAGCTTAATAGACGTGGGGGCGGGACTAGCGACCGTGAATGAGCAGTTCTTC. The encoded protein is CARSLIDVGAGLATVNEQFF.

Written as DNA, the CDR3 is TGTGCCAGCAGTTCATCGGGACTTAGCAATGAGCAGTTCTTC. It encodes CASSSSGLSNEQFF. The chain employs TRBV12-3 or TRBV12-4 and TRBJ2-1; possible D gene TRBD2, 6 bases. V was pared by 4 bases and J by 6 bases, with 13 bases between. The CDR3 contains 14 residues.

The sample holds a few counts of this clonotype. The chain has TRBV5-1 and TRBJ2-3, with 10 bases that match TRBD2. The V segment lost 0 bases and the J segment 5 bases; nucleotides outside the gene matches: 3. Germline CDR1 SGHRS, CDR2 YFSETQ. The CDR3 is 15 amino acids. The CDR3 here is CASSLALAGEDTQYF. CDR3 DNA: TGCGCCAGCAGCTTGGCGCTAGCGGGAGAAGATACGCAGTATTTT.

This clonotype was seen just once. The chain uses TRBV2 and TRBJ2-1; 7 bases fit TRBD2. CDR1 is SNHLY, CDR2 FYNNEI, per germline. Trimming cost V 2 bases and J 4 bases; bases outside gene matches: 2. The CDR3 length is 14 residues. The CDR3 sequence is CASSETGLYNEQFF. The CDR3 nucleotides read TGTGCCAGCAGTGAAACGGGACTATACAATGAGCAGTTCTTC. The full variable domain, in which reference TRBV2 and TRBJ2-1 provide the parts outside the CDR3, is EPEVTQTPSHQVTQMGQEVILRCVPISNHLYFYWYRQILGQKVEFLVSFYNNEISEKSEIFDDQFSVERPDGSNFTLKIRSTKLEDSAMYFCASSETGLYNEQFFGPGTRLTVL.

This clonotype has only a few counts. This chain connects TRBV28 to TRBJ2-7, with D unclear. The CDR3 has 13 amino acids. Per germline, CDR1 MDHEN and CDR2 SYDVKM. The V end lost 4 bases, the J end lost 4 bases, and 11 bases lay between the germline ends. The CDR3 nucleotides read TGTGCCAGCAGTTCCGTCTCCCCATACGAGCAGTACTTC. This translates into CASSSVSPYEQYF.

The chain couples TRBV7-8 to TRBJ2-7; no clear D gene. This CDR3 comprises 14 residues. In germline, CDR1 is SGHVS, CDR2 FQNEAQ. Trimming removed 4 bases at V and 0 bases at J, with 10 bases between. CDR3 sequence: CASSSGVVSYEQYF. In nucleotides, the CDR3 is TGTGCCAGCAGCTCCGGTGTGGTCTCCTACGAGCAGTACTTC.

There are a few counts of this clonotype. The V and J genes are TRBV6-5 and TRBJ1-2; maybe TRBD1 (6 bases). This CDR3 is built from 11 residues. Between the trimmed V and J ends, which lost 7 bases and 7 bases, there was a span of 10 bases. Per germline, CDR1 MNHEY and CDR2 SVGAGI. Here the CDR3 DNA reads TGTGCCAGCACCCAGGGGTTTGGCTACACCTTC. It translates to CASTQGFGYTF.

The chain couples TRBV10-3 to TRBJ2-1; D gene uncertain. Trimming took off 2 bases at V and 1 base at J, with 9 bases between the two ends. This CDR3 is 15 amino acids long. Looked up from germline, CDR1 is ENHRY and CDR2 is SYGVKD. The CDR3 nucleotides are TGTGCCATCAGTGAGGGGAAAGGGTCCTACAATGAGCAGTTCTTC. It is translated as CAISEGKGSYNEQFF.

The chain recombines TRBV12-3 or TRBV12-4 with TRBJ1-4; 11 nucleotides align to TRBD1. CDR3 size: 15 residues. With 3 bases clipped from V and 7 bases from J, the junction kept 4 bases outside the gene matches. CDR3 amino acids: CASSLGTGGVEKLFF. Written as DNA, the CDR3 is TGTGCCAGCAGTTTGGGGACAGGGGGTGTTGAAAAACTGTTTTTT.

The chain employs TRBV11-2 and TRBJ2-1; 7 nucleotides align to TRBD1. This CDR3 region has 15 residues. The V segment lost 6 bases and the J segment 7 bases; nucleotides outside the gene matches: 12. CDR1 SGHAT and CDR2 FQNNGV come from the germline V gene. CDR3 coding DNA: TGTGCCAGCAGTCTAGCACAGGGGATCCGTAATGAGCAGTTCTTC. Encoded protein: CASSLAQGIRNEQFF.

This chain uses TRBV10-3 with TRBJ1-4; D unresolved. The CDR3 totals 11 residues. In germline, CDR1 is ENHRY, CDR2 SYGVKD. V was shortened by 10 bases and J by 0 bases, with 3 bases between the two germline ends. CDR3 region: CASSTNEKLFF. Written as DNA, the CDR3 is TGTGCCAGCTCAACTAATGAAAAACTGTTTTTT.

This chain joins TRBV2 and TRBJ2-7; TRBD1 agrees at 10 bases. This CDR3 has 13 amino acids. The trim removed 8 bases at V and 7 bases at J, leaving 8 bases unmatched. Germline values: CDR1 SNHLY, CDR2 FYNNEI. CDR3 protein: CASGRQGAIEQYF. CDR3 DNA: TGTGCCAGCGGCAGACAGGGGGCGATTGAGCAGTACTTC.

V usage is TRBV12-3 or TRBV12-4 and J usage is TRBJ1-1, with D perhaps TRBD1 (6 bases). The V gene lost 7 bases and the J gene lost 5 bases, with 14 bases spanning the gap. The length of the CDR3 is 13 residues. The CDR3 spells CASIHRGGTEAFF. The CDR3 DNA reads TGTGCCAGCATTCATAGGGGGGGGACTGAAGCTTTCTTT.

The rearrangement uses TRBV3-1 and TRBJ1-6; D possibly corresponds to TRBD1 (5 bases). The germline V gene has CDR1 LGHDT and CDR2 YNNKEL (reference sequence). V dropped 2 bases and J dropped 6 bases, with 5 bases sitting between them. The CDR3 contains 13 residues. The DNA of the CDR3 is TGTGCCAGCAGCCAAAGGGGTAATTCACCCCTCCACTTT. The encoded protein is CASSQRGNSPLHF.

The chain employs TRBV7-2 and TRBJ2-3; 8 bases map to TRBD2. The germline gives CDR1 SGHTA, CDR2 FQGNSA. J lost 6 bases, V lost 5 bases, and 7 bases had no gene match. The CDR3 consists of 14 residues. CDR3 in DNA: TGTGCCAGCAGCCCCGCGCGGGAGGCGGATACGCAGTATTTT. Its protein product is CASSPAREADTQYF.